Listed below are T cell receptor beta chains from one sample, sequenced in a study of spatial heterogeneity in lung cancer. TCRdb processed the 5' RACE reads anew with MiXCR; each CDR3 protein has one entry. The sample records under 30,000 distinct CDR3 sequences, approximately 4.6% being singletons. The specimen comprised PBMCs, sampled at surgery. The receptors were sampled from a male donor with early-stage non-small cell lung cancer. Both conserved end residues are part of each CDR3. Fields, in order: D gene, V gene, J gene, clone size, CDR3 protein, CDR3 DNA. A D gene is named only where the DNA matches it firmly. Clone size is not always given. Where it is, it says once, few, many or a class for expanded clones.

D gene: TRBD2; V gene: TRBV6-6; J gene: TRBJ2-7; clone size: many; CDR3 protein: CASRREVAGYYEQYF; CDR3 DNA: TGTGCCAGCAGGAGGGAGGTAGCGGGATATTACGAGCAGTACTTC
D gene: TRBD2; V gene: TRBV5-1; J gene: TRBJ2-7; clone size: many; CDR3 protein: CASSLTPAGGREQYF; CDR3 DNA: TGCGCCAGCAGCTTGACCCCAGCGGGAGGGCGGGAGCAGTACTTC
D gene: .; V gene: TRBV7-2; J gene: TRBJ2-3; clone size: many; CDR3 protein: CASSPDVRGADTQYF; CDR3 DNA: TGTGCCAGCAGCCCAGACGTTCGTGGCGCAGATACGCAGTATTTT
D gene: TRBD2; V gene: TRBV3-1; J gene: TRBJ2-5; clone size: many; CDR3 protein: CASSPGLAGLQETQYF; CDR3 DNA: TGTGCCAGCAGCCCTGGACTAGCGGGCCTCCAAGAGACCCAGTACTTC
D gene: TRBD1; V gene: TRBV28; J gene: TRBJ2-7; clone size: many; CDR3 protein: CASSLGAIGDSFSYEQYF; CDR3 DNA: TGTGCCAGCAGTTTAGGGGCGATAGGGGACAGTTTCTCCTACGAGCAGTACTTC
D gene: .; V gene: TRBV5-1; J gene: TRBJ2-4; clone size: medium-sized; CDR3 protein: CASSSGSKNIQYF; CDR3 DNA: TGCGCCAGCAGCTCAGGGTCCAAAAACATTCAGTACTTC
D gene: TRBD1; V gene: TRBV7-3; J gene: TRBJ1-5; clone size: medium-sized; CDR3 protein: CAAPSGTGGLGAQPQHF; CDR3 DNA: TGTGCCGCACCCTCCGGGACAGGGGGCCTTGGAGCCCAGCCCCAGCATTTT
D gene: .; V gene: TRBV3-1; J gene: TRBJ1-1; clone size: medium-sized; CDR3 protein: CASSLANTEAFF; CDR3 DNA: TGTGCCAGCAGCCTTGCGAACACTGAAGCTTTCTTT
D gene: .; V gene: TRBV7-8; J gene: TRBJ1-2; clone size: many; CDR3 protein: CASSLGGNGYTF; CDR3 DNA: TGTGCCAGCAGCTTAGGAGGGAACGGCTACACCTTC
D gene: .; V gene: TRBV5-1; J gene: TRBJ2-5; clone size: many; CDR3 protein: CASRLRAADRRETQYF; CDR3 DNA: TGCGCCAGCCGCCTGAGGGCAGCCGACCGGCGAGAGACCCAGTACTTC
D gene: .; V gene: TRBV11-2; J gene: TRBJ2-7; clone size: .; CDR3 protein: CASSRQRSGTTNEQYF; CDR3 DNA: TGTGCCAGCAGCCGGCAACGATCGGGGACCACTAACGAGCAGTACTTC
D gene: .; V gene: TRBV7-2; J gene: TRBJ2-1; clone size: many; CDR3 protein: CASSLDWGPYNEQFF; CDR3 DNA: TGTGCCAGCAGCTTAGACTGGGGGCCATACAATGAGCAGTTCTTC
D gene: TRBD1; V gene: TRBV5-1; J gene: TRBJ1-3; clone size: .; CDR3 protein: CASSLQTGPGSGNTIYF; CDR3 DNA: TGCGCCAGCAGCCTCCAGACAGGGCCGGGAAGCGGAAACACCATATATTTT
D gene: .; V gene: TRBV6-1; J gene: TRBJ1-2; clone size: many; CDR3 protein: CASRGGRRRDGYTF; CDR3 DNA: TGTGCCAGCAGGGGGGGACGGCGAAGGGATGGCTACACCTTC
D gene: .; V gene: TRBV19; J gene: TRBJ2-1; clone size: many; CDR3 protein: CASSLGHSYNEQFF; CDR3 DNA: TGTGCCAGTAGTTTGGGACACAGCTACAATGAGCAGTTCTTC
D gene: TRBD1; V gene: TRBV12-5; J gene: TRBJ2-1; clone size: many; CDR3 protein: CASGGTVGQFF; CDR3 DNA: TGTGCTAGTGGTGGGACAGTCGGGCAGTTCTTC
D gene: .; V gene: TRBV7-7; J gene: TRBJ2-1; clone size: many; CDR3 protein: CASSLSPSNEQFF; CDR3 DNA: TGTGCCAGCAGCTTGAGCCCGTCGAATGAGCAGTTCTTC
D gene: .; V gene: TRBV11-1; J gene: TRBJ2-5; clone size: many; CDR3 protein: CASSLVHNRPKQETQYF; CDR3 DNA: TGTGCCAGCAGCTTAGTACACAACCGCCCTAAACAAGAGACCCAGTACTTC
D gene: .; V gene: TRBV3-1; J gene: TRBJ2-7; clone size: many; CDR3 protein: CASSQDTAGLSEQYF; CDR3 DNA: TGTGCCAGCAGCCAAGATACGGCGGGGCTGAGCGAGCAGTACTTC
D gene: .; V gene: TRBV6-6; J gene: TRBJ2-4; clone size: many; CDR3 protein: CASSGDIKNIQYF; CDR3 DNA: TGTGCCAGCAGTGGTGACATAAAAAACATTCAGTACTTC
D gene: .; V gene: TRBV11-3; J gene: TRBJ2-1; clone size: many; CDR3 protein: CASSLVAGEGEQFF; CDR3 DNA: TGTGCCAGCAGCTTAGTTGCCGGGGAAGGTGAGCAGTTCTTC
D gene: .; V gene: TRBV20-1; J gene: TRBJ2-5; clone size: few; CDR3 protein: CSARAVGRDQETQYF; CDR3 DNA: TGCAGTGCTAGGGCTGTAGGCAGGGACCAAGAGACCCAGTACTTC
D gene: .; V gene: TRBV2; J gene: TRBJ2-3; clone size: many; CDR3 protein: CASRQQGGGTDTQYF; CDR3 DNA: TGTGCCAGCAGGCAACAGGGTGGGGGCACAGATACGCAGTATTTT
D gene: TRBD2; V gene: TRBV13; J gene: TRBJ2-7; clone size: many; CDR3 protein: CASRRLIGRNRTSTSGSAYEQYF; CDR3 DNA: TGTGCCAGCAGGAGATTAATCGGACGGAACCGAACCTCTACTAGCGGGAGTGCGTACGAGCAGTACTTC
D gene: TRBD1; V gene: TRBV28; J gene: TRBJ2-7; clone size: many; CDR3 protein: CASQTGASREQYF; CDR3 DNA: TGTGCCAGCCAGACAGGGGCCTCACGGGAGCAGTACTTC
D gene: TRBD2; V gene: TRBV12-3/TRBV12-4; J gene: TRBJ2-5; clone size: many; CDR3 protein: CASSLRTSGRSGETQYF; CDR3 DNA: TGTGCCAGCAGTCTCCGGACTAGCGGGAGGTCAGGGGAGACCCAGTACTTC